This entry lists 9 T cell receptor beta chains sequenced from one sample in a study of post-analysis software for immune sequencing data. General study points: Included in a set of a handful of TRBV segments more frequent in patients than controls were TRBV5-6, TRBV5-1 and TRBV20-1.

No antigen has been identified for these receptors. TCR beta cDNA libraries included unique molecular identifiers. MiXCR, applied by TCRdb to the PCR reads, yields one record per CDR3 protein. Of hundreds of thousands of distinct CDR3 sequences listed, approximately 30% were seen once; the top ten hold roughly 0.53%. Sequenced sample: blood. Source of these receptors: a girl under 18 with multiple sclerosis.

The rearrangement links TRBV27 to TRBJ2-1; D is perhaps TRBD1 or TRBD2 (6 bases each). Germline CDR1 is MNHEY and CDR2 is SMNVEV (reference sequence). Trimming removed 5 bases from V and 7 bases from J, with 21 bases in between. The CDR3 consists of 16 residues. The CDR3 spells CASSRGQRRLGNEQFF. The DNA for the CDR3 is TGTGCCAGCAGTCGTGGACAGAGACGACTAGGTAATGAGCAGTTCTTC.

This clonotype was counted a few times. The chain couples TRBV5-1 to TRBJ2-7; D call uncertain. Germline-derived CDR1 and CDR2 are SGHRS and YFSETQ. This CDR3 region has 15 residues. The germline V and J ends were trimmed by 2 bases and 3 bases, with 15 bases remaining between them. The CDR3, as DNA: TGCGCCAGCAGCTTTACCGGGCTCCCTTACTACGAGCAGTACTTC. The encoded protein is CASSFTGLPYYEQYF.

The V call is TRBV20-1, the J call TRBJ2-5, with 9 bases lining up with TRBD2. The CDR3 length is 17 residues. The V gene end was trimmed by 0 bases and the J gene end by 11 bases; junction bases not matched to a gene: 19. Germline values: CDR1 DFQATT, CDR2 SNEGSKA (reference sequence). The DNA for the CDR3 is TGCAGTGCTAGAGATCCAAGCCAGGGACTAGCATCCTACGAACAGTACTTC. It translates to CSARDPSQGLASYEQYF.

This clonotype was recorded a few times. This chain uses TRBV14 with TRBJ2-3; D remains ambiguous. The germline CDR1 and CDR2 sequences are SGHDN and FVKESK. The CDR3 consists of 18 residues. Deletions cut 2 bases from V and 1 base from J, with 19 bases between. CDR3 amino acids: CASSQLSPRHTRTDTQYF. The CDR3 region has the DNA TGTGCCAGCAGCCAACTAAGCCCCCGGCATACTCGCACAGATACGCAGTATTTT. Supplemented by reference TRBV14 and TRBJ2-3, the full variable domain reads EAGVTQFPSHSVIEKGQTVTLRCDPISGHDNLYWYRRVMGKEIKFLLHFVKESKQDESGMPNNRFLAERTGGTYSTLKVQPAELEDSGVYFCASSQLSPRHTRTDTQYFGPGTRLTVL.

This clonotype was counted a few times. The J gene is TRBJ1-2, the V gene TRBV25-1, with D perhaps matching TRBD1 (6 bases). The CDR3 spans 14 residues. Trimming took 5 bases from V and 0 from J, leaving 10 bases between them. Germline V lookup: CDR1 MGHDK, CDR2 SYGVNS. CDR3 DNA sequence: TGTGCCAGCAGTCGGGGGGCGGCTAACTATGGCTACACCTTC. Translated: CASSRGAANYGYTF.

The rearrangement links TRBV24-1 to TRBJ2-1; 8 nucleotides line up with TRBD1. The CDR3 has 15 amino acids. Looked up from germline, CDR1 is KGHDR and CDR2 is SFDVKD. Trimming took 4 bases from V and 6 from J; bases not matched to a gene: 7. The CDR3 reads CATSEHRGLGNEQFF. The CDR3 DNA sequence: TGTGCCACCAGTGAACACAGGGGGTTAGGCAATGAGCAGTTCTTC.

The rearrangement uses TRBV4-1 and TRBJ1-1; perhaps TRBD1 as D (6 bases). CDR1 is MGHRA, CDR2 YSYEKL, per germline. This CDR3 has 12 amino acids. V was cut by 5 bases and J by 11 bases, with 15 bases left in between. The CDR3 is CASSFGDQGAFF. The CDR3 DNA is TGCGCCAGCAGCTTCGGGGACCAGGGGGCTTTCTTT.

This clonotype was seen repeatedly, ten times or more. The chain carries TRBV5-6 and TRBJ2-3; no clear D. The CDR3 extends over 15 amino acids. The V gene lost 2 bases and the J gene lost 0 bases, with 10 bases spanning the gap. Germline V gives CDR1 SGHDT, CDR2 YYEEEE. The CDR3 sequence: CASSFGSRSTDTQYF. The CDR3, as DNA: TGTGCCAGCAGCTTTGGGTCTCGAAGCACAGATACGCAGTATTTT. The entire variable domain, with the rest obtained from reference TRBV5-6 and TRBJ2-3, is as follows: DAGVTQSPTHLIKTRGQQVTLRCSPKSGHDTVSWYQQALGQGPQFIFQYYEEEERQRGNFPDRFSGHQFPNYSSELNVNALLLGDSALYLCASSFGSRSTDTQYFGPGTRLTVL.

There are a few counts of this clonotype. The CDR3 DNA is TGTGCCAGCTCACCAATCGGGAATGAGCAGTTCTTC. This sequence encodes CASSPIGNEQFF. V and J are TRBV18 and TRBJ2-1; D is unresolved. Germline V gives CDR1 KGHSH, CDR2 LQKENI. The CDR3 is 12 amino acids. Deletions cut 2 bases from V and 7 bases from J, with 6 bases between.